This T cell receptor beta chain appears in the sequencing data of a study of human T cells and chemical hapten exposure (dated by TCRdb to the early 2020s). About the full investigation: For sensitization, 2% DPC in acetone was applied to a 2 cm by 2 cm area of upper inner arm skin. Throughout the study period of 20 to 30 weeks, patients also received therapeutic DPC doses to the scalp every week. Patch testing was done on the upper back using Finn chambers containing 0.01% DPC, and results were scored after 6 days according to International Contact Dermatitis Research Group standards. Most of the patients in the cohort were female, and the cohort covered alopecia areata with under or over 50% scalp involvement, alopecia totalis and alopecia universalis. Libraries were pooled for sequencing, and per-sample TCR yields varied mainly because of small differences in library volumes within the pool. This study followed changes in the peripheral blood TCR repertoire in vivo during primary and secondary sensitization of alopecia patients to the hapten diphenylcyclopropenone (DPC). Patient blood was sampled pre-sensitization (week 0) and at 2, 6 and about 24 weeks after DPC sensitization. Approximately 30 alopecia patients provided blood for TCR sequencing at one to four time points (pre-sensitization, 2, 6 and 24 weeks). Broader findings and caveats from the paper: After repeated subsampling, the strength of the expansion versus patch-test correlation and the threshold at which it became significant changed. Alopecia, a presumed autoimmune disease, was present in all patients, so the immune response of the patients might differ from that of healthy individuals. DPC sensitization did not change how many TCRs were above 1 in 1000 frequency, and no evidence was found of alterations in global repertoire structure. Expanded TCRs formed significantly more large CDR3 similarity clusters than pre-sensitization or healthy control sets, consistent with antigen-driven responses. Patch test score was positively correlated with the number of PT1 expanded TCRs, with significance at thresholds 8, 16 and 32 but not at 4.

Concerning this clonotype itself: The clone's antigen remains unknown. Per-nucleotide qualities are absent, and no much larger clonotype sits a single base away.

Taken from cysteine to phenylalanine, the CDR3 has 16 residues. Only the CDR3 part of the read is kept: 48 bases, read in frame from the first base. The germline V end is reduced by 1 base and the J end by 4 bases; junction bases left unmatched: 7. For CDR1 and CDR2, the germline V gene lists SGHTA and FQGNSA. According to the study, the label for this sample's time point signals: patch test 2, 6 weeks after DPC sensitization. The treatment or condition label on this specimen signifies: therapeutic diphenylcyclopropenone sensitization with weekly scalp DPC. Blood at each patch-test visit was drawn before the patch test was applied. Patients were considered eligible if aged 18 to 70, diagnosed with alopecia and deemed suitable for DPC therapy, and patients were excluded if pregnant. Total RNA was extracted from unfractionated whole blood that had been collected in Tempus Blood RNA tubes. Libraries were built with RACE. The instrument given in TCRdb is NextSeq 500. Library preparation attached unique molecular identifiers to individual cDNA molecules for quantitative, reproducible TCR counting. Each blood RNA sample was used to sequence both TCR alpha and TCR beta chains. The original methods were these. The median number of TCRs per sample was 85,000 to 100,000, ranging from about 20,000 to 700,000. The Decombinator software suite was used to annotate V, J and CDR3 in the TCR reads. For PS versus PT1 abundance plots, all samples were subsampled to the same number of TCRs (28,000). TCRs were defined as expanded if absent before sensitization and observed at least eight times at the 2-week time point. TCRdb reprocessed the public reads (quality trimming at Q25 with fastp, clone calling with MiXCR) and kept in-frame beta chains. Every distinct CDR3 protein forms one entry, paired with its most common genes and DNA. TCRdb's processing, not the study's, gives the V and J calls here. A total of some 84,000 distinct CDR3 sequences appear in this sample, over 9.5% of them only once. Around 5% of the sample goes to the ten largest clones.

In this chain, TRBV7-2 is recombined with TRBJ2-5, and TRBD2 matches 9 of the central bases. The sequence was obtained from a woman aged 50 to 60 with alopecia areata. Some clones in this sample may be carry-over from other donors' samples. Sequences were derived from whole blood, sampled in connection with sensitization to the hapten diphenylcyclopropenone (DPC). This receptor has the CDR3 CASSLVIAGAGETQYF. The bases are TGTGCCAGCAGCTTAGTGATAGCGGGAGCAGGAGAGACCCAGTACTTC. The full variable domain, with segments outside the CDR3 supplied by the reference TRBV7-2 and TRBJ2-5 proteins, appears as GAGVSQSPSNKVTEKGKDVELRCDPISGHTALYWYRQSLGQGLEFLIYFQGNSAPDKSGLPSDRFSAERTGGSVSTLTIQRTQQEDSAVYLCASSLVIAGAGETQYFGPGTRLLVL.